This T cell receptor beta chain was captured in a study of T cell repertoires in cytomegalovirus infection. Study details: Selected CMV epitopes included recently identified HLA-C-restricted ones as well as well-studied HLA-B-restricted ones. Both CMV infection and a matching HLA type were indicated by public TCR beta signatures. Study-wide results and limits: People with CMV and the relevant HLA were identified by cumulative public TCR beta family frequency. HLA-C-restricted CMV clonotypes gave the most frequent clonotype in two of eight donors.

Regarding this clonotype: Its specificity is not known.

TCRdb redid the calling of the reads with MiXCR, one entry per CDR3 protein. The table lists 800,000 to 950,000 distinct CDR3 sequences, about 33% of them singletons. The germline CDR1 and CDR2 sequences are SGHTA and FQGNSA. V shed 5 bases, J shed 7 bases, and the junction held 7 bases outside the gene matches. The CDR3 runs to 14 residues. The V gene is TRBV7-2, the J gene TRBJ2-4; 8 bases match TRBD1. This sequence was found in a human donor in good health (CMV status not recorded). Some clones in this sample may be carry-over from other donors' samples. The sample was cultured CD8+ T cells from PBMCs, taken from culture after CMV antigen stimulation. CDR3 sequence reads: CASSVRQGRNIQYF. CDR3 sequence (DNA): TGTGCCAGCAGCGTTCGACAGGGGAGGAACATTCAGTACTTC.